This T cell receptor (beta chain) was found in a study of shared clonotypes between healthy human individuals. TCRdb keeps only in-frame clones here, not all; method: immunoSEQ multiplex PCR. This sample carries around 940,000 clones, about 80% of them seen once, and the ten largest clones take about 1.5%. The CDR3 length is 13 residues. CDR1 GTSNPN and CDR2 SVGIG come from the germline V gene (reference sequence). V gave up 3 bases and J gave up 5 bases, with 13 bases separating them. This clone was recorded a few times. The TCR sequence derives from a man between 18 and 35 years old in good health. V and J are TRBV30 and TRBJ2-5; perhaps TRBD1 as D (6 bases). Sequenced input: memory CD4+ T cells sorted from blood. The sample's subset: CD45RA-negative fraction. The CDR3 sequence is CAWRTQGVETQYF. For the CDR3, the DNA is TGTGCCTGGAGGACACAGGGAGTGGAGACCCAGTACTTC.